This record looks at one T cell receptor beta chain sequence and its context. The CDR3 extends over 17 amino acids. J was trimmed by 8 bases and V by 3 bases; bases with no gene match: 15. Germline V gene sequence: CDR1 LNHNV, CDR2 YYDKDF (reference sequence). This entry is derived from a study of blood T cell repertoires in COVID-19. Study-level background: Samples of COVID-19 (acute and convalescent) were obtained from the United States, Italy and Spain. From T cells, B-cell-depleted T cells, or PBMCs came the material, which was cDNA or gDNA.

The participants were between about 18 and 90 years old and came from 24 US areas. Data came from immunoSEQ multiplex PCR; TCRdb stores just in-frame clones and leaves some out. This table has about 300,000 clones, approximately 89% appearing once. This sequence originates from a woman aged 45-65 years who had been exposed to COVID-19. What was sequenced was PBMCs or T cells enriched from blood (not recorded which). This sequence joins TRBV15 and TRBJ1-1; TRBD1 matches at 10 bases. CDR3 residues: CATSRSHYKTGGSEAFF. DNA of the CDR3: TGTGCCACCAGCAGGTCGCATTATAAGACAGGGGGCTCAGAAGCTTTCTTT.